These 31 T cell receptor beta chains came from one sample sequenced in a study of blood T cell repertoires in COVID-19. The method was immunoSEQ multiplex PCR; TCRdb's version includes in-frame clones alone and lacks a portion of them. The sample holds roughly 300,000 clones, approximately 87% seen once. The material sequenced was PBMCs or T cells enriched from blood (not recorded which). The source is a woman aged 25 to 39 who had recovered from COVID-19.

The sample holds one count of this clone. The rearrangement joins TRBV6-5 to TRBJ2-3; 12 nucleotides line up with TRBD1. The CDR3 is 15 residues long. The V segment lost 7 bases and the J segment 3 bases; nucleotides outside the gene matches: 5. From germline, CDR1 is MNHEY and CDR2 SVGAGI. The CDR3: CASILGQGATDTQYF. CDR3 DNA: TGTGCCAGCATCCTGGGACAGGGGGCGACAGATACGCAGTATTTT.

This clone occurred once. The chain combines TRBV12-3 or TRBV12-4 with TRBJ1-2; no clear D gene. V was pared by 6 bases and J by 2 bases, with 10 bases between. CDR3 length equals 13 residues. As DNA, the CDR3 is TGTGCCAGCAGGACGACACCGAACTATGGCTACACCTTC. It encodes CASRTTPNYGYTF.

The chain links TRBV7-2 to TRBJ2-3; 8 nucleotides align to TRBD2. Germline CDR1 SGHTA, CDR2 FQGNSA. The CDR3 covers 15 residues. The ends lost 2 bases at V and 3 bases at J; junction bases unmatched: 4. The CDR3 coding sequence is TGTGCCAGCAGCTTAAACAGCGGGGGTACAGATACGCAGTATTTT. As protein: CASSLNSGGTDTQYF.

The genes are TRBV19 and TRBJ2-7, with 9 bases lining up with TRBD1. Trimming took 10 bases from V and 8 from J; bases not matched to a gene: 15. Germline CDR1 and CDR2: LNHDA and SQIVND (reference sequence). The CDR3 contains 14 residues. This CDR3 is CATETGTGSGQQYF. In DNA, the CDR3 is TGTGCCACCGAGACCGGGACAGGGAGTGGGCAGCAGTACTTC.

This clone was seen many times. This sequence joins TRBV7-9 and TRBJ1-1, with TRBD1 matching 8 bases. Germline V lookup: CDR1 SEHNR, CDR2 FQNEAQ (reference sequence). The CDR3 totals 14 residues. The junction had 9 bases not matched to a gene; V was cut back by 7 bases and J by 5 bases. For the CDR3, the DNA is TGTGCCAGCAAAACGGACAGGGAGGGAACTGAAGCTTTCTTT. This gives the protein CASKTDREGTEAFF. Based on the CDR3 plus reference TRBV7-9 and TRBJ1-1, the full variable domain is DTGVSQNPRHKITKRGQNVTFRCDPISEHNRLYWYRQTLGQGPEFLTYFQNEAQLEKSRLLSDRFSAERPKGSFSTLEIQRTEQGDSAMYLCASKTDREGTEAFFGQGTRLTVV.

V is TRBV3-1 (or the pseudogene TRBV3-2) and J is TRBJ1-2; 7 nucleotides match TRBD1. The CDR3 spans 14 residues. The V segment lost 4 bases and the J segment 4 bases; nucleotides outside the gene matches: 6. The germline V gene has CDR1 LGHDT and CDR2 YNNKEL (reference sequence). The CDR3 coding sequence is TGTGCCAGCAGCCCGCAGGGGGATCGCTATGGCTACACCTTC. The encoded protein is CASSPQGDRYGYTF.

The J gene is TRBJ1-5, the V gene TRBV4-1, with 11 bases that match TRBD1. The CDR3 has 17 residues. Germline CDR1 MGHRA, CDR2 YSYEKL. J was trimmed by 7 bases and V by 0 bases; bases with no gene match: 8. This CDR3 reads CASSQDVGTGGNQPQHF. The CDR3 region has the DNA TGCGCCAGCAGCCAAGATGTCGGGACAGGGGGGAACCAGCCCCAGCATTTT.

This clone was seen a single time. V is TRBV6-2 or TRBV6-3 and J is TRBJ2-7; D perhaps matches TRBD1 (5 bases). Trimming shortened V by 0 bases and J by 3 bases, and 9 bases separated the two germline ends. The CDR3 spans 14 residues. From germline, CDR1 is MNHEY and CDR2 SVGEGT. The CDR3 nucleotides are TGTGCCAGCAGTTACTCGGCAGGGCACTACGAGCAGTACTTC. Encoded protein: CASSYSAGHYEQYF.

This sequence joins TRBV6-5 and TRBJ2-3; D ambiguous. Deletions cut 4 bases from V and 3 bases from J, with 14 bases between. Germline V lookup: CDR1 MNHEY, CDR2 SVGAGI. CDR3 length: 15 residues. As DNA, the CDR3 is TGTGCCAGCAGTTTGCGTCGAAGTCCGACAGATACGCAGTATTTT. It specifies CASSLRRSPTDTQYF.

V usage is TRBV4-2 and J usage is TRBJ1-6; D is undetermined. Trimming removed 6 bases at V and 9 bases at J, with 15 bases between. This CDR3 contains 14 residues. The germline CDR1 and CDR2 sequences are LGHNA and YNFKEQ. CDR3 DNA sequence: TGTGCCAGCAGTCAAAAAGCGGGGTTTTCACCCCTCCACTTT. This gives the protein CASSQKAGFSPLHF.

CDR3 in DNA: TGTGCCAGCCTACCCTACATCTCAACAGGGGTCGGCTACACCTTC. It encodes CASLPYISTGVGYTF. This rearrangement joins TRBV19 to TRBJ1-2; 7 bases align to TRBD1. Looked up from germline, CDR1 is LNHDA and CDR2 is SQIVND (reference sequence). Germline trimming cut 9 bases from V and 8 bases from J; bases unmatched to any gene: 18. The CDR3 runs 15 residues.

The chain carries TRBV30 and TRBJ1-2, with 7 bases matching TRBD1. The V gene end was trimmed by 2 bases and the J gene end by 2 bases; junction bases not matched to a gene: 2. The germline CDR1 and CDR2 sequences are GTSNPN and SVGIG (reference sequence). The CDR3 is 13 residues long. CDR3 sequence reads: CAWSSDRNYGYTF. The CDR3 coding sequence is TGTGCCTGGAGTTCGGACAGGAACTATGGCTACACCTTC.

The CDR3 region has the DNA TGTGCCAGCAGTCCGGGACAGGGGGCCTCTGAAGCTTTCTTT. It specifies CASSPGQGASEAFF. V is TRBV6-4 and J is TRBJ1-1, with 12 bases identical to TRBD1. This CDR3 region has 14 residues. V dropped 5 bases and J dropped 6; count of bases not matched to a gene: 4. Germline loops: CDR1 MRHNA, CDR2 SNTAGT.

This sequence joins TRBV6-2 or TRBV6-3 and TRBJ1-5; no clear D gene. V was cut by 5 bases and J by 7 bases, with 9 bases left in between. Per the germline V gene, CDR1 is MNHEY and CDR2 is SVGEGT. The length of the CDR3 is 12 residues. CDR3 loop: CASSGSGQPQHF. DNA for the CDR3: TGTGCCAGCAGTGGCTCAGGACAGCCCCAGCATTTT.

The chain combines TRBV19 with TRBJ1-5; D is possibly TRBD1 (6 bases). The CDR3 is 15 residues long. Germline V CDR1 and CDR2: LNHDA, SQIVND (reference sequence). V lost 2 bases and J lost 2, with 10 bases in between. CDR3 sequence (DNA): TGTGCCAGTAGTATAACACAGGGCGGCAATCAGCCCCAGCATTTT. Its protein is CASSITQGGNQPQHF.

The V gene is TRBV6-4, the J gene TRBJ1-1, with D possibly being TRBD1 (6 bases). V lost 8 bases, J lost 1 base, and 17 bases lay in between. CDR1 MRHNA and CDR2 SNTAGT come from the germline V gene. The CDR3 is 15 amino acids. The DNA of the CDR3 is TGTGCCAGCGCACAGCAGGCGGGGGCGAACACTGAAGCTTTCTTT. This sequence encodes CASAQQAGANTEAFF.

The CDR3 nucleotides are TGTGCCAGTAGCAGGGACAGGGCTAGCAATCAGCCCCAGCATTTT. Translation: CASSRDRASNQPQHF. The chain couples TRBV19 to TRBJ1-5; 9 bases fit TRBD1. The CDR3 extends over 15 amino acids. V was clipped by 6 bases and J by 0 bases; unmatched bases: 3. Germline CDR1 LNHDA, CDR2 SQIVND (reference sequence). Looking up the rest from reference TRBV19 and TRBJ1-5 gives the full variable domain: DGGITQSPKYLFRKEGQNVTLSCEQNLNHDAMYWYRQDPGQGLRLIYYSQIVNDFQKGDIAEGYSVSREKKESFPLTVTSAQKNPTAFYLCASSRDRASNQPQHFGDGTRLSIL.

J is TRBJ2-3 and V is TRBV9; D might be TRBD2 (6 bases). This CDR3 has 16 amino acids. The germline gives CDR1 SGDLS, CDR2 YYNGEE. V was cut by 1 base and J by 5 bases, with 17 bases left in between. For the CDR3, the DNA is TGTGCCAGCAGCGTATCCCTCGGTGGGGGGTTAGATACGCAGTATTTT. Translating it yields CASSVSLGGGLDTQYF.

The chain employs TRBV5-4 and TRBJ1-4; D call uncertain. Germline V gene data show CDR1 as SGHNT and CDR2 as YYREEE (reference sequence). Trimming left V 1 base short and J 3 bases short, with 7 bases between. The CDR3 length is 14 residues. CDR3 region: CASSLWGANEKLFF. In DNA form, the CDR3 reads TGTGCCAGCAGCTTGTGGGGAGCTAATGAAAAACTGTTTTTT.

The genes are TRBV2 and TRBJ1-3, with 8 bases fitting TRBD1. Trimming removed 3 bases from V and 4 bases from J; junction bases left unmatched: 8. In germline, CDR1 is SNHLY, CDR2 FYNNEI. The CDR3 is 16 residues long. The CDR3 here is CASSEGSGGAGNTIYF. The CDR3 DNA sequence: TGTGCCAGCAGTGAGGGCTCAGGGGGCGCGGGAAACACCATATATTTT.

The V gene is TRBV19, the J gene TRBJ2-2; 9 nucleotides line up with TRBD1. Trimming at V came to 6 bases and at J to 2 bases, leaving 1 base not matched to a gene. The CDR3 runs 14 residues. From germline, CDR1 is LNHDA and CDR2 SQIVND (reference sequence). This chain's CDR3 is CASRTGGNTGELFF. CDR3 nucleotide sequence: TGTGCCAGTAGAACAGGGGGCAACACCGGGGAGCTGTTTTTT.

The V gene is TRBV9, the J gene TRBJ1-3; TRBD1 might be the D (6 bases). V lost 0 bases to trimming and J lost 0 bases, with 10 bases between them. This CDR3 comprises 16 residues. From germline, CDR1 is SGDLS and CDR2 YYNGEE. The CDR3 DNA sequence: TGTGCCAGCAGCGTAGAAGGGGGAATCTCTGGAAACACCATATATTTT. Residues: CASSVEGGISGNTIYF.

CDR3 residues: CAWSWGGEAFF. CDR3 in DNA: TGTGCCTGGAGTTGGGGGGGTGAAGCTTTCTTT. The rearrangement joins TRBV30 to TRBJ1-1, with a weak D call TRBD1 (5 bases). V lost 2 bases and J 7 bases, leaving 8 bases between the germline ends. The germline CDR1 and CDR2 sequences are GTSNPN and SVGIG (reference sequence). The CDR3 runs to 11 residues.

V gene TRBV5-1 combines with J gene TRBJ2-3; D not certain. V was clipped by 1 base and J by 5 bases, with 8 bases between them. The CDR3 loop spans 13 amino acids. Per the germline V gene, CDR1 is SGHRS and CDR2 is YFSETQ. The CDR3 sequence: CASSLMSRDTQYF. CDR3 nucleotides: TGCGCCAGCAGCTTGATGAGTCGAGATACGCAGTATTTT. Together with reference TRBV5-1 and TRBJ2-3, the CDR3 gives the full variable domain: KAGVTQTPRYLIKTRGQQVTLSCSPISGHRSVSWYQQTPGQGLQFLFEYFSETQRNKGNFPGRFSGRQFSNSRSEMNVSTLELGDSALYLCASSLMSRDTQYFGPGTRLTVL.

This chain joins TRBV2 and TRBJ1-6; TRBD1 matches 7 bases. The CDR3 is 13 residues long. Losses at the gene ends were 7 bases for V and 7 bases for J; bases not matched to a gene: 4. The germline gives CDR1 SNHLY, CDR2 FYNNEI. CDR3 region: CASNSGGNSPLHF. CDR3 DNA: TGTGCCAGCAATTCAGGGGGGAATTCACCCCTCCACTTT.

DNA of the CDR3: TGTGCCAGCAGCGTAGAGGCGGGGTCTTACAATGAGCAGTTCTTC. Translating it yields CASSVEAGSYNEQFF. The chain uses TRBV9 and TRBJ2-1; D is possibly TRBD2 (6 bases). With 0 bases removed from V and 4 bases from J, the gap between germline ends came to 11 bases. The V gene's germline CDR1 is SGDLS and CDR2 YYNGEE. The CDR3 contains 15 residues.

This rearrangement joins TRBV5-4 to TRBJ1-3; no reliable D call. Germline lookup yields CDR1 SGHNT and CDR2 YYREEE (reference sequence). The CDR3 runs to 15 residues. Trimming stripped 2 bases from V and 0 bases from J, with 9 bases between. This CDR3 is CASSFEGNSGNTIYF. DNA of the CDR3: TGTGCCAGCAGCTTTGAGGGTAACTCTGGAAACACCATATATTTT. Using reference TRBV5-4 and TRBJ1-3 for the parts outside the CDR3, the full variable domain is ETGVTQSPTHLIKTRGQQVTLRCSSQSGHNTVSWYQQALGQGPQFIFQYYREEENGRGNFPPRFSGLQFPNYSSELNVNALELDDSALYLCASSFEGNSGNTIYFGEGSWLTVV.

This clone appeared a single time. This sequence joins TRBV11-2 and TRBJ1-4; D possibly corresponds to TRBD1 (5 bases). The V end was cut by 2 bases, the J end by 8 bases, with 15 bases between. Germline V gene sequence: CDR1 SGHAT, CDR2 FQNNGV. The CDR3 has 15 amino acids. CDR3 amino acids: CASSLRGRAGEKLFF. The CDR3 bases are TGTGCCAGCAGCTTAAGAGGCAGGGCAGGAGAAAAACTGTTTTTT.

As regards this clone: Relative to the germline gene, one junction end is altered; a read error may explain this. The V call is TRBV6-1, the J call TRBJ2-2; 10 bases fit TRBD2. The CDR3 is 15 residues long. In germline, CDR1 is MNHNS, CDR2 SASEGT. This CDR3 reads CASSQAGGYTGELFF. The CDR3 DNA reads TGTGCCAGCAGTCAAGCGGGGGGGTACACCGGGGAGCTGTTTTTT.

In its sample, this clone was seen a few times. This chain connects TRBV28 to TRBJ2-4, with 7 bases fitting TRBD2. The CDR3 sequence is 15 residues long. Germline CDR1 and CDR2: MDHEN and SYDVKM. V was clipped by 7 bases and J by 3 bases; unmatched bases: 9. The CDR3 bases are TGTGCCAGCAAGGAGGTAGCGGGCGGCAAAAACATTCAGTACTTC. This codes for CASKEVAGGKNIQYF.

The CDR3 reads CASSHGTGAYEQYF. The CDR3 coding sequence is TGCGCCAGCAGCCATGGGACAGGGGCCTACGAGCAGTACTTC. V is TRBV4-1 and J is TRBJ2-7, with 10 bases matching TRBD1. This CDR3 has 14 amino acids. Germline CDR1 is MGHRA and CDR2 is YSYEKL. Unmatched junction bases numbered 1, after V lost 3 bases and J lost 2 bases.